Listed below are T cell receptor beta chains from one sample, sequenced in a study of blood T cell repertoires in COVID-19. The protocol was immunoSEQ multiplex PCR, while the TCRdb copy is restricted to in-frame clones and leaves out a portion. Of 150,000 to 200,000 clones listed, about 87% are singletons. What was sequenced was peripheral blood. The receptors shown here come from a woman aged 55-75 years who had recovered from COVID-19. The CDR3 runs from the conserved cysteine through the conserved F or W. The D gene is left open where the match is weak. The size entry is marked missing in some rows and otherwise reads once, few, many or a size class.

CDR3aa: CASSVGREPRETQYF; CDR3nt: TGTGCCAGCAGTGTTGGGCGGGAGCCCAGGGAGACCCAGTACTTC; abundance: NA; j_gene: TRBJ2-5; d_gene: TRBD2; v_gene: TRBV2
CDR3aa: CATQRGQGAADTQYF; CDR3nt: TGTGCCACCCAACGCGGACAGGGGGCAGCAGATACGCAGTATTTT; abundance: NA; j_gene: TRBJ2-3; d_gene: TRBD1; v_gene: TRBV24-1
CDR3aa: CATAVGGQNYGYTF; CDR3nt: TGTGCCACGGCGGTTGGCGGGCAGAACTATGGCTACACCTTC; abundance: NA; j_gene: TRBJ1-2; d_gene: NA; v_gene: TRBV19
CDR3aa: CASSGANYGYTF; CDR3nt: TGTGCCAGCAGTGGGGCCAACTATGGCTACACCTTC; abundance: once; j_gene: TRBJ1-2; d_gene: NA; v_gene: TRBV12-3/TRBV12-4
CDR3aa: CASSQEGRNQPQHF; CDR3nt: TGTGCCAGCAGCCAAGAAGGCAGGAATCAGCCCCAGCATTTT; abundance: NA; j_gene: TRBJ1-5; d_gene: NA; v_gene: TRBV3-1/TRBV3-2
CDR3aa: CASRTHGTVFSNQPQHF; CDR3nt: TGTGCCAGTAGGACACATGGGACAGTTTTTAGCAATCAGCCCCAGCATTTT; abundance: NA; j_gene: TRBJ1-5; d_gene: TRBD1; v_gene: TRBV19
CDR3aa: CASSAEGAAADTQYF; CDR3nt: TGTGCCAGCAGCGCCGAGGGGGCCGCGGCAGATACGCAGTATTTT; abundance: NA; j_gene: TRBJ2-3; d_gene: TRBD1; v_gene: TRBV6-4
CDR3aa: CASSYDRGGRNEQYF; CDR3nt: TGCGCCAGCAGCTACGATCGAGGGGGCCGAAACGAGCAGTACTTC; abundance: NA; j_gene: TRBJ2-7; d_gene: TRBD1; v_gene: TRBV4-3
CDR3aa: CASSLIGQGGYYEQYF; CDR3nt: TGTGCCAGCAGTTTAATAGGACAGGGCGGTTACTACGAGCAGTACTTC; abundance: NA; j_gene: TRBJ2-7; d_gene: TRBD1; v_gene: TRBV27
CDR3aa: CASSLWAAGNYGYTF; CDR3nt: TGTGCCAGCAGTTTATGGGCCGCAGGAAACTATGGCTACACCTTC; abundance: NA; j_gene: TRBJ1-2; d_gene: NA; v_gene: TRBV28
CDR3aa: CASSLGSWGTNTEAFF; CDR3nt: TGCGCCAGCAGCTTGGGGTCCTGGGGGACTAACACTGAAGCTTTCTTT; abundance: NA; j_gene: TRBJ1-1; d_gene: NA; v_gene: TRBV5-1
CDR3aa: CASSLGAGRNTEAFF; CDR3nt: TGTGCCAGCAGCTTGGGCGCAGGGCGGAACACTGAAGCTTTCTTT; abundance: NA; j_gene: TRBJ1-1; d_gene: NA; v_gene: TRBV5-5
CDR3aa: CASSLSDRDTSQYF; CDR3nt: TGTGCCAGCAGCTTATCGGACAGGGATACTTCGCAGTATTTT; abundance: NA; j_gene: TRBJ2-3; d_gene: TRBD1; v_gene: TRBV7-3
CDR3aa: CASSYSNGGRETQYF; CDR3nt: TGTGCCAGCAGTTACTCGAATGGGGGCCGGGAGACCCAGTACTTC; abundance: NA; j_gene: TRBJ2-5; d_gene: NA; v_gene: TRBV6-2/TRBV6-3
CDR3aa: CASSSSSGRNEQYF; CDR3nt: TGTGCCAGCAGCTCCTCTAGCGGGAGGAACGAGCAGTACTTC; abundance: once; j_gene: TRBJ2-7; d_gene: TRBD2; v_gene: TRBV7-9
CDR3aa: CASSEWAQGRAGELFF; CDR3nt: TGTGCCAGCAGTGAATGGGCGCAGGGGAGGGCCGGGGAGCTGTTTTTT; abundance: NA; j_gene: TRBJ2-2; d_gene: NA; v_gene: TRBV6-1
CDR3aa: CSASSLIEVNTEAFF; CDR3nt: TGCAGTGCTAGTAGCCTCATTGAAGTGAACACTGAAGCTTTCTTT; abundance: NA; j_gene: TRBJ1-1; d_gene: NA; v_gene: TRBV20-1
CDR3aa: CASRWRSGELFF; CDR3nt: TGTGCCAGCAGATGGAGGAGCGGGGAGCTGTTTTTT; abundance: NA; j_gene: TRBJ2-2; d_gene: NA; v_gene: TRBV7-2
CDR3aa: CASSPGTHHEKLFF; CDR3nt: TGTGCCAGCAGTCCCGGGACACATCATGAAAAACTGTTTTTT; abundance: NA; j_gene: TRBJ1-4; d_gene: NA; v_gene: TRBV2
CDR3aa: CASSSGGYGYTF; CDR3nt: TGTGCCAGCAGTAGCGGGGGCTATGGCTACACCTTC; abundance: NA; j_gene: TRBJ1-2; d_gene: NA; v_gene: TRBV28
CDR3aa: CASSLAVSTDTQYF; CDR3nt: TGTGCCAGCAGTTTAGCGGTTAGCACAGATACGCAGTATTTT; abundance: NA; j_gene: TRBJ2-3; d_gene: NA; v_gene: TRBV6-1
CDR3aa: CASSQGTGARNSPLHF; CDR3nt: TGTGCCAGCAGCCAAGGGACAGGGGCGCGTAATTCACCCCTCCACTTT; abundance: NA; j_gene: TRBJ1-6; d_gene: TRBD1; v_gene: TRBV3-1/TRBV3-2
CDR3aa: CASSQGQHEQYF; CDR3nt: TGTGCCAGCTCCCAAGGACAGCACGAGCAGTACTTC; abundance: NA; j_gene: TRBJ2-7; d_gene: NA; v_gene: TRBV18
CDR3aa: CASSPHRGEPQHF; CDR3nt: TGTGCCAGCAGCCCACACCGGGGGGAGCCCCAGCATTTT; abundance: NA; j_gene: TRBJ1-5; d_gene: NA; v_gene: TRBV9